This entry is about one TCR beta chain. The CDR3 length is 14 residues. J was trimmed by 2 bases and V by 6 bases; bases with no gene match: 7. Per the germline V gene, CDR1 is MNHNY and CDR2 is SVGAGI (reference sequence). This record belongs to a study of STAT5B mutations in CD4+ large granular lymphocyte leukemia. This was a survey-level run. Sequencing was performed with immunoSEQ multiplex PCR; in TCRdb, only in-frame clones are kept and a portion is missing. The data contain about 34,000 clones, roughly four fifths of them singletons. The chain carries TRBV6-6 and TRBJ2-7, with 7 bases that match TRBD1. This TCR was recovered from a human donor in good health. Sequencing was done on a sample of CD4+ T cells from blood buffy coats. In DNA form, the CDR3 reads TGTGCCAGCAGCCCACAGGGGACAACCTACGAGCAGTACTTC. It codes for CASSPQGTTYEQYF.